Sequencing of this TCR beta chain was carried out in a study of blood T cell dynamics during melanoma immunotherapy. At the level of the study: Patients with metastatic melanoma got pembrolizumab or nivolumab-ipilimumab as first-line care.

Each bulk PBMC sample had roughly 350 ng DNA loaded. Clones were sequenced by immunoSEQ multiplex PCR, and TCRdb holds only the in-frame ones, with some missing. The repertoire holds fewer than 20,000 clones, with roughly nine tenths as singletons. Time point indicated: pre-treatment baseline. This CDR3 is 20 amino acids long. V shed 1 base and J shed 1 base, with 24 bases lying between them. Looked up from germline, CDR1 is SGHTS and CDR2 is YDEGEE. Source: blood, taken from a patient treated with checkpoint blockade. The source of this sequence is a human donor with melanoma. V is TRBV5-8 and J is TRBJ2-4; D may be TRBD2 (6 bases). The CDR3 loop is CASSLSTPRRGVVAKNIQYF. CDR3 DNA: TGTGCCAGCAGCTTGTCTACGCCGAGGCGCGGGGTGGTGGCCAAAAACATTCAGTACTTC.